This T cell receptor (beta chain) was captured by sequencing in a study of blood T cell repertoires in COVID-19. Across the study: Specimens from acute and convalescent COVID-19 originated in the United States, Italy and Spain.

This CDR3 has 15 residues. From germline, CDR1 is LNHDA and CDR2 SQIVND (reference sequence). Trimming took 5 bases from V and 0 from J; bases not matched to a gene: 6. As processed by the authors: Counts of nucleated cells, estimated from reference gene primer amplification, were obtained. Assay used: immunoSEQ multiplex PCR; TCRdb lists only in-frame clones, some missing. V and J calls plus clone size are reproduced from that table; the DNA served to infer D and trimming. This table has under 400,000 clones, more than 70% appearing once. Patients from Seattle were sampled longitudinally, starting during active infection.

Source material: peripheral blood. The clonotype was recovered from a young woman with COVID-19, enrolled during active disease. The gene calls are TRBV19 and TRBJ1-1, with 7 bases identical to TRBD1. Here the CDR3 reads CASSLEGAVNTEAFF. CDR3 DNA: TGTGCCAGTAGTCTGGAGGGGGCCGTGAACACTGAAGCTTTCTTT.